The T cell receptor beta chain under discussion was sequenced for a study of Graves' ophthalmopathy and Graves' hyperthyroidism. This clonotype was counted ten times or more. This CDR3 is 14 amino acids long. Germline V lookup: CDR1 SNHLY, CDR2 FYNNEI. V lost 6 bases to trimming and J lost 4 bases, with 15 bases between them. Scientists amplified the TCR beta CDR3 regions from RNA transcripts. The first round was an RT-PCR with HTBI primers, and the second round was a multiplex PCR. TCRdb called the multiplex PCR reads again in MiXCR, with one record for every CDR3 protein. The table has about 740,000 distinct CDR3 sequences, about 44% seen once.

The chain recombines TRBV2 with TRBJ1-2, with a weak D call TRBD1 (5 bases). This clonotype was obtained from an adult man with Graves' ophthalmopathy. The source material was peripheral blood. This CDR3 reads CASRWDSLAYGYTF. The CDR3 coding sequence is TGTGCCAGCAGGTGGGACTCCCTGGCCTATGGCTACACCTTC. Combining the CDR3 with reference TRBV2 and TRBJ1-2 gives the whole variable domain EPEVTQTPSHQVTQMGQEVILRCVPISNHLYFYWYRQILGQKVEFLVSFYNNEISEKSEIFDDQFSVERPDGSNFTLKIRSTKLEDSAMYFCASRWDSLAYGYTFGSGTRLTVV.